The 20 T cell receptor beta chains below were found in one sample sequenced in a study of blood T cell repertoires in COVID-19. The assay was immunoSEQ multiplex PCR, and TCRdb's table has in-frame clones only and misses some. There are about 83,000 clones in the sample; more than 70% occur only once, and about a fifth lies in the top ten. The sequenced sample consisted of peripheral blood. These receptors came from a woman of 80 years or more in a cohort sampled during active or convalescent COVID-19.

The chain links TRBV5-8 to TRBJ1-5; D not certain. This CDR3 region has 16 residues. Trimming left V 4 bases short and J 2 bases short, with 16 bases between. Germline values: CDR1 SGHTS, CDR2 YDEGEE. CDR3 residues: CASSLQTYLGNQPQHF. The CDR3 nucleotides are TGTGCCAGCAGCCTTCAGACATATTTAGGCAATCAGCCCCAGCATTTT.

This clone was detected only once. V gene TRBV7-8 combines with J gene TRBJ1-1; D uncertain. Between the trimmed V and J ends, which lost 5 bases and 2 bases, there was a span of 9 bases. Germline values: CDR1 SGHVS, CDR2 FQNEAQ. CDR3 size: 13 residues. The CDR3 reads CASSERSNTEAFF. The CDR3 coding sequence is TGTGCCAGCAGCGAGCGGAGCAACACTGAAGCTTTCTTT.

This chain joins TRBV3-1 (or the pseudogene TRBV3-2) and TRBJ1-2, with D perhaps TRBD1 (5 bases). CDR3 length equals 16 residues. Looked up from germline, CDR1 is LGHDT and CDR2 is YNNKEL (reference sequence). V gave up 0 bases and J gave up 8 bases, with 19 bases separating them. CDR3 bases: TGTGCCAGCAGCCAAGAAGGGGCAGGGTCAGTAGGGGGCTACACCTTC. Its translation: CASSQEGAGSVGGYTF.

The rearrangement joins TRBV9 to TRBJ2-7, with D perhaps TRBD1 (6 bases). CDR1 is SGDLS, CDR2 YYNGEE, per germline. The CDR3 sequence is 14 residues long. V lost 3 bases, J lost 1 base, and 11 bases lay in between. CDR3 nucleotides: TGTGCCAGCAGCGCACAGGGTAATTCCTACGAGCAGTACTTC. Protein sequence: CASSAQGNSYEQYF. The variable domain in full, with the rest retrieved from reference TRBV9 and TRBJ2-7, is DSGVTQTPKHLITATGQRVTLRCSPRSGDLSVYWYQQSLDQGLQFLIQYYNGEERAKGNILERFSAQQFPDLHSELNLSSLELGDSALYFCASSAQGNSYEQYFGPGTRLTVT.

J is TRBJ1-6 and V is TRBV7-8, with a weak D call TRBD1 (5 bases). CDR1 and CDR2 from the germline V gene are SGHVS and FQNEAQ. V was trimmed by 6 bases and J by 7 bases, leaving 13 bases between them. The CDR3 length is 14 residues. For the CDR3, the DNA is TGTGCCAGCAGACCCGGGACTGCGAATTCACCCCTCCACTTT. It yields the protein CASRPGTANSPLHF.

This sequence joins TRBV30 and TRBJ2-3; D perhaps matches TRBD2 (5 bases). The CDR3 spans 16 residues. Trimming pared 0 bases from V and 6 bases from J, leaving 19 bases between. Per germline, CDR1 GTSNPN and CDR2 SVGIG (reference sequence). CDR3 in DNA: TGTGCCTGGAGTGTACTAATGTTTAGGGAGTTGGATACGCAGTATTTT. Its protein is CAWSVLMFRELDTQYF.

V usage is TRBV30 and J usage is TRBJ1-3, with unresolved D. Trimming left V 5 bases short and J 0 bases short, with 14 bases between. The CDR3 covers 15 residues. The germline gives CDR1 GTSNPN, CDR2 SVGIG (reference sequence). The CDR3 bases are TGTGCCTGGGGAACAAAGACGGGCTCTGGAAACACCATATATTTT. Translated, it gives CAWGTKTGSGNTIYF.

This clone was found a few times. The V gene is TRBV5-1, the J gene TRBJ1-1; a weak D match, TRBD1 (5 bases). Trimming removed 4 bases from V and 1 base from J, with 14 bases in between. Germline CDR1 and CDR2: SGHRS and YFSETQ. The CDR3 sequence is 15 residues long. Here the CDR3 reads CASSPEVRANTEAFF. In DNA, the CDR3 is TGCGCCAGCAGCCCGGAAGTCAGGGCGAACACTGAAGCTTTCTTT.

The gene calls are TRBV6-2 or TRBV6-3 and TRBJ2-2; 8 bases fit TRBD1. Germline V lookup: CDR1 MNHEY, CDR2 SVGEGT. V dropped 4 bases and J dropped 8; count of bases not matched to a gene: 3. CDR3 length equals 13 residues. CDR3 loop: CASSSWDRGELFF. The CDR3, as DNA: TGTGCCAGCAGTTCCTGGGACAGGGGGGAGCTGTTTTTT.

This chain connects TRBV6-6 to TRBJ1-2, with 7 bases that match TRBD1. The CDR3 sequence is 16 residues long. Germline lookup yields CDR1 MNHNY and CDR2 SVGAGI (reference sequence). V dropped 0 bases and J dropped 7; count of bases not matched to a gene: 11. CDR3 sequence: CASSYSPRAGGSGYTF. In DNA, the CDR3 is TGTGCCAGCAGTTACTCCCCCCGCGCAGGGGGTTCTGGCTACACCTTC.

The chain has TRBV28 and TRBJ1-4; D not certain. Per the germline V gene, CDR1 is MDHEN and CDR2 is SYDVKM. V was cut by 5 bases and J by 8 bases, with 12 bases left in between. CDR3 length equals 13 residues. The CDR3 DNA reads as TGTGCCAGCAGTAGGAACGGAGAGGAAAAACTGTTTTTT. Its protein product is CASSRNGEEKLFF.

The CDR3 spells CASSDRWGNTIYF. The CDR3 nucleotides are TGTGCCAGCAGTGATCGGTGGGGAAACACCATATATTTT. The rearrangement links TRBV6-1 to TRBJ1-3; D gene unclear. Germline V gives CDR1 MNHNS, CDR2 SASEGT. This CDR3 is 13 amino acids long. The V and J ends lost 3 bases and 4 bases respectively, with 7 bases between them.

The rearrangement links TRBV2 to TRBJ2-2; TRBD2 aligns across 11 bases. Germline V CDR1 and CDR2: SNHLY, FYNNEI. Trimming took 8 bases from V and 2 from J; bases not matched to a gene: 1. The CDR3 has 14 amino acids. The CDR3 DNA is TGTGCCAGCGGGACTAGCGGTAACACCGGGGAGCTGTTTTTT. Translating it yields CASGTSGNTGELFF.

The chain links TRBV29-1 to TRBJ1-2; D not resolved. The CDR3 extends over 11 amino acids. V gave up 4 bases and J gave up 8 bases, with 11 bases separating them. Germline CDR1 SQVTM, CDR2 ANQGSEA. The CDR3 protein is CSVGGVRGYTF. The CDR3 nucleotides read TGCAGCGTTGGCGGGGTTCGGGGCTACACCTTC. Using reference TRBV29-1 and TRBJ1-2 for the parts outside the CDR3, the full variable domain is SAVISQKPSRDICQRGTSLTIQCQVDSQVTMMFWYRQQPGQSLTLIATANQGSEATYESGFVIDKFPISRPNLTFSTLTVSNMSPEDSSIYLCSVGGVRGYTFGSGTRLTVV.

The CDR3 reads CASSLRQGHGYTF. For the CDR3, the DNA is TGTGCCAGCAGCTTGCGACAGGGGCACGGCTACACCTTC. The chain is built from TRBV11-2 and TRBJ1-2; TRBD1 agrees at 8 bases. From germline, CDR1 is SGHAT and CDR2 FQNNGV. The CDR3 totals 13 residues. After removal of 3 bases from V and 8 bases from J, the junction contained 5 bases not matched to a gene.

The genes are TRBV27 and TRBJ1-5; 7 nucleotides align to TRBD1. Germline V gene data show CDR1 as MNHEY and CDR2 as SMNVEV (reference sequence). This CDR3 contains 14 residues. With V trimmed by 6 bases and J by 4 bases, 6 bases remained unmatched. The CDR3 spells CASRISGGNQPQHF. DNA for the CDR3: TGTGCCAGCAGAATCTCAGGGGGGAATCAGCCCCAGCATTTT.

The chain has TRBV5-5 and TRBJ2-6; TRBD1 is a possible D gene (5 bases). The germline CDR1 and CDR2 sequences are SGHKS and YYEKEE (reference sequence). Between the trimmed V and J ends, which lost 5 bases and 0 bases, there was a span of 15 bases. The CDR3 is 17 residues long. CDR3 amino acids: CASSPQGFNSGANVLTF. The CDR3 nucleotides read TGTGCCAGCAGTCCTCAGGGTTTTAACTCTGGGGCCAACGTCCTGACTTTC.

J is TRBJ1-3 and V is TRBV19, with 8 positions matching TRBD1. CDR3 length: 15 residues. From germline, CDR1 is LNHDA and CDR2 SQIVND (reference sequence). J lost 4 bases, V lost 4 bases, and 6 bases had no gene match. CDR3 coding DNA: TGTGCCAGTAGTACCAGGGGGCTTTCGGGAAACACCATATATTTT. Translated, it gives CASSTRGLSGNTIYF.

The table lists this clone with a count of one. The chain combines TRBV19 with TRBJ2-3, with unresolved D. The V gene lost 5 bases and the J gene lost 1 base, with 16 bases spanning the gap. CDR1 LNHDA and CDR2 SQIVND come from the germline V gene (reference sequence). The CDR3 length is 16 residues. As DNA, the CDR3 is TGTGCCAGTAGTGCCATCACATACCGTGGCACAGATACGCAGTATTTT. This codes for CASSAITYRGTDTQYF.

This clone has a count of ten or more. This rearrangement joins TRBV7-9 to TRBJ2-1, with 8 bases matching TRBD2. CDR1 and CDR2 (germline): SEHNR, FQNEAQ (reference sequence). J lost 4 bases, V lost 5 bases, and 16 bases had no gene match. There are 18 residues in the CDR3. The CDR3 DNA reads TGTGCCAGCAGCCCCCACATCCTGAGGACTAGCTTTTACAATGAGCAGTTCTTC. Translation: CASSPHILRTSFYNEQFF.